These T cell receptor beta chains were read from a single sample in a study of brain metastases from non-small cell lung cancer. The table came from immunoSEQ multiplex PCR; TCRdb's copy has only in-frame clones and leaves some out. Of a few thousand clones in the sample, nearly 90% are singletons; the top ten hold approximately 3.5%. Sequencing was done on a sample of primary lung tumor tissue. The source of these receptors is a donor aged 40 or over with non-small cell lung cancer. CDR3s include the opening cysteine and the closing phenylalanine or tryptophan. A D gene is named only where the DNA matches it firmly. The size entry is marked missing in some rows and otherwise reads once, few, many or a size class.

J gene	D gene	V gene	clone size	CDR3 protein	CDR3 DNA
TRBJ2-5	NA	TRBV2	NA	CASSNRGGETQYF	TGTGCCAGCAGCAACAGGGGAGGAGAGACCCAGTACTTC
TRBJ2-1	NA	TRBV10-3	NA	CAISESDSYNEQFF	TGTGCCATCAGTGAGTCCGACTCCTACAATGAGCAGTTCTTC
TRBJ1-1	NA	TRBV25-1	NA	CASNDRGTEAFF	TGTGCCAGCAACGATAGGGGCACTGAAGCTTTCTTT
TRBJ1-1	NA	TRBV7-2	once	CASSRDRGDTEAFF	TGTGCCAGCAGCAGGGACCGAGGGGACACTGAAGCTTTCTTT
TRBJ2-5	NA	TRBV7-9	once	CASSLEVGEETQYF	TGTGCCAGCAGCTTAGAGGTGGGAGAAGAAACCCAGTACTTC
TRBJ2-7	NA	TRBV20-1	NA	CSAPSTGEQYF	TGCAGTGCTCCATCGACGGGCGAGCAGTACTTC
TRBJ1-3	NA	TRBV5-1	NA	CASSVEGGSGNTIYF	TGCGCCAGCAGCGTTGAGGGGGGTTCTGGAAACACCATATATTTT
TRBJ2-1	TRBD2	TRBV7-2	NA	CASSLSGGFNNEQFF	TGTGCCAGCAGCCTAAGCGGGGGGTTCAACAATGAGCAGTTCTTC
TRBJ1-4	NA	TRBV6-5	NA	CASRDSSTNEKLFF	TGTGCCAGCAGGGACAGCTCAACTAATGAAAAACTGTTTTTT
TRBJ2-6	NA	TRBV5-1	NA	CASSFSGVNVLTF	TGCGCCAGCAGCTTCTCTGGGGTCAACGTCCTGACTTTC
TRBJ2-3	NA	TRBV9	NA	CASSVASLRDTQYF	TGTGCCAGCAGCGTAGCTTCCCTCCGGGATACGCAGTATTTT
TRBJ1-1	NA	TRBV4-1	few	CASRGERAEAFF	TGCGCCAGCAGGGGCGAGAGGGCCGAAGCTTTCTTT
TRBJ2-7	TRBD1	TRBV27	once	CASSRSRDRAGEQYF	TGTGCCAGCAGTCGGTCCCGGGACAGGGCGGGTGAGCAGTACTTC
TRBJ2-6	NA	TRBV6-2/TRBV6-3	NA	CASSRLGGGANVLTF	TGTGCTAGCAGCCGCCTAGGCGGTGGGGCCAACGTCCTGACTTTC
TRBJ1-2	NA	TRBV5-6	once	CASSLVGWGNYGYTF	TGTGCCAGCAGCTTGGTCGGATGGGGGAATTATGGCTACACCTTC
TRBJ1-1	TRBD1	TRBV19	NA	CATGDRANTEAFF	TGTGCCACCGGGGACAGGGCGAACACTGAAGCTTTCTTT
TRBJ2-5	TRBD1	TRBV27	NA	CASSRQGNGETQYF	TGTGCCAGCAGTAGACAGGGCAATGGAGAGACCCAGTACTTC
TRBJ1-1	NA	TRBV5-5	NA	CASSFGGGTEAFF	TGTGCCAGCAGCTTTGGGGGGGGCACTGAAGCTTTCTTT
TRBJ2-7	TRBD1	TRBV5-8	NA	CASSSRGQGFGEQYF	TGTGCCAGCAGCAGCCGGGGACAGGGCTTTGGCGAGCAGTACTTC
TRBJ1-1	NA	TRBV6-2/TRBV6-3	NA	CASNPPPRGGNTEAFF	TGTGCCAGCAACCCTCCTCCCCGGGGGGGGAACACTGAAGCTTTCTTT
TRBJ1-1	TRBD1	TRBV7-8	NA	CASRKTWGQGARTEAFF	TGTGCCAGCAGGAAGACTTGGGGACAGGGGGCGCGAACTGAAGCTTTCTTT
TRBJ1-2	NA	TRBV6-1	NA	CASSEGEFYGYTF	TGTGCCAGCAGTGAAGGAGAGTTCTATGGCTACACCTTC
TRBJ2-2	NA	TRBV5-6	NA	CASSKRTGELFF	TGTGCCAGCAGCAAGAGGACCGGGGAGCTGTTTTTT
TRBJ2-6	TRBD2	TRBV9	NA	CATTSGGQSGANVLTF	TGTGCCACGACTAGCGGGGGCCAGTCGGGGGCCAACGTCCTGACTTTC
TRBJ2-5	NA	TRBV18	once	CASSPGETQYF	TGTGCCAGCTCACCCGGGGAGACCCAGTACTTC
TRBJ2-3	NA	TRBV24-1	NA	CVTSGAGTDTQYF	TGTGTCACCAGTGGGGCAGGGACAGATACGCAGTATTTT